This record concerns one TCR beta chain sequence. The antigen is not known. V lost 6 bases, J lost 3 bases, and 15 bases lay in between. The CDR3 is 14 amino acids. Germline V gene lookup returns CDR1 SNHLY and CDR2 FYNNEI. Sequencing was performed with immunoSEQ multiplex PCR; in TCRdb, only in-frame clones are kept and a portion is missing. The sample contains some 340,000 clones, approximately 90% of which appear only once. The source of the sample is a study of cytomegalovirus exposure and HLA in healthy donors. Whole-study context: The same platform as the roughly 630 first-cohort repertoires was used for the 95 to 150 validation repertoires, a later analysis reported.

General observations from the study: A subsequent analysis found that TCR clusters from the first cohort also tended to co-occur in the 90 to 150 validation repertoires, with under 95% of cluster scores above 0. Some 150 TCR beta chains were listed as cytomegalovirus-associated. With high specificity and sensitivity, the classifier reportedly diagnosed cytomegalovirus status.

The V and J genes are TRBV2 and TRBJ2-7, with a possible D match to TRBD1 (6 bases). This clonotype originated in a woman aged 25-40 years in good health and CMV-seropositive. The specimen sequenced was PBMCs. The CDR3 DNA is TGTGCCAGCAGCCAGGACAGCAGGATCTACGAGCAGTACTTC. It is translated as CASSQDSRIYEQYF.